The 2 T cell receptor beta chains below come from one sample, sequenced in a study of CD8+CD57+ T cells in acquired aplastic anemia. Genomic DNA, the template, was used for profiling of the TCR beta VDJ and CDR3. TCRdb fed the reads into MiXCR, producing one record per CDR3 protein. This table has under 500,000 distinct CDR3 sequences, about a third appearing once. Selection for sequencing was limited to patients who had shown CD8+CD57+ cell expansion by flow cytometry. Sequenced input: sorted CD4+, CD8+, or CD8+CD57+ T cells (not recorded which) from PBMCs. The source is a human donor with aplastic anemia.

The chain has TRBV15 and TRBJ2-7; D unresolved. V was pared by 0 bases and J by 2 bases, with 8 bases between. The CDR3 is 14 residues long. Germline values: CDR1 LNHNV, CDR2 YYDKDF (reference sequence). CDR3 in amino acids: CATSREDDPYEQYF. The CDR3, as DNA: TGTGCCACCAGCAGAGAAGATGACCCCTACGAGCAGTACTTC.

The V and J genes are TRBV12-3 or TRBV12-4 and TRBJ2-5; D is ambiguous. CDR3 size: 13 residues. Trimming cost V 6 bases and J 4 bases, with 12 bases left between them. The DNA for the CDR3 is TGTGCCAGCAGCCACCGGGCCGCAGAGACCCAGTACTTC. Amino acids: CASSHRAAETQYF.